This T cell receptor beta chain was sequenced during a study of shared clonotypes between healthy human individuals. Findings and caveats of the study: Only blood underwent sampling, and tissue repertoires likely differ. Against clonotypes common to all four donors, non-shared ones had lower generation probabilities.

Donation came from healthy HIV-negative adults that had no recent acute infections or vaccinations. Splitting of CD4+ cells produced CD45RA+ naive and CD45RA-negative memory subsets. Germline CDR1 is SGHDT and CDR2 is YYEEEE. J gave up 5 bases and V 4 bases, and 3 bases lay outside the gene matches. This CDR3 contains 13 residues. Remarks on this clone: Its antigen is as yet unknown.

Sequencing used immunoSEQ multiplex PCR; TCRdb keeps in-frame clones, though not all of them. Of 2.3 million or so clones listed, just over 90% are singletons. The sequence derives from a man younger than 35 in good health. Some clones in this sample may be carry-over from other donors' samples. The chain carries TRBV5-6 and TRBJ2-5; 9 bases align to TRBD1. The sample comprised naive CD4+ T cells from PBMCs. Stated subset: CD45RA+ positively selected. CDR3 nucleotide sequence: TGTGCCAGCAGCGGGGGACAGGGTGAGACCCAGTACTTC. Protein sequence: CASSGGQGETQYF.